The sequence of this T cell receptor (beta chain) was determined in a study of blood T cell repertoires in COVID-19. Study-level information: Researchers got acute and convalescent COVID-19 samples from the United States, Italy and Spain.

Germline V lookup: CDR1 LGHDT, CDR2 YNNKEL (reference sequence). The CDR3 is 14 residues long. The V segment lost 2 bases and the J segment 5 bases; nucleotides outside the gene matches: 5. Original processing notes: Amplification of reference gene primers was used by the study to estimate nucleated cell counts. TCRdb's table, derived via immunoSEQ multiplex PCR, lists solely in-frame clones and lacks some. The V and J calls and clone size were taken over from that table, and D and trimming were inferred from the DNA. The sample consists of over 350,000 clones, 86% of them appearing once. Sequenced input: peripheral blood. The source is a woman in her twenties or thirties with active or convalescent COVID-19. The V gene is TRBV3-1 (or the pseudogene TRBV3-2), the J gene TRBJ2-5, with 7 bases identical to TRBD2. The CDR3 nucleotides are TGTGCCAGCAGCCAAAGGGAGGGCGGGGAGACCCAGTACTTC. Encoded protein: CASSQREGGETQYF.